This TCR beta chain was retrieved from a study of blood T cell repertoires in COVID-19 (dated by TCRdb to the early 2020s). General notes on the study: Samples from collaborators originated in the United States, Italy and Spain and spanned both the acute and convalescent phases of COVID-19. Where available, HLA class I and class II types were taken from metadata supplied by the sample provider and were not determined by assay-based typing. The material from the prospective study consisted of cDNA or gDNA derived from T cells, B-cell-depleted T cells, or PBMCs. A de-identified subject ID, COVID-19 status, age in years and sex were almost always included in the sample metadata. The dataset comprised deeply sampled blood TCRbeta repertoires from subjects exposed to, actively infected with, or recovered from COVID-19. The repertoires were released in a freely available public database meant as a resource for research on the immune response to SARS-CoV-2. Samples came from the ongoing ImmuneRACE study (first 160 participants) plus 1,254 subjects from 6 global collaborators. The paper as a whole reports these results and caveats: How much clinical and demographic metadata was included differed by source and by participant, and the metadata was provided uncurated.

Enrolling through a virtual design, the prospective study's participants ranged in age from about 18 to 100 years and lived across some 22 United States geographic areas. To assign participants to cohorts, the prospective study relied on clinical history that participants themselves reported in a screening survey and a study questionnaire. In the prospective study, mobile phlebotomists collected whole blood, serum and a nasopharyngeal or oropharyngeal swab from each participant. Prospective study participants could optionally give additional blood draws and questionnaires over an approximately 2-month period. Before DNA extraction, prospective study blood samples were shipped either frozen or at room temperature. For this clone: The specificity of this receptor is unknown. Qualities for individual bases were not recorded, and no much larger clone is one base off.

The immunoSEQ Assay, a bias-controlled multiplex PCR, was used to amplify TCRbeta CDR3 regions from genomic DNA. Turning to the authors' computational methods: The number of nucleated cells in each sample was estimated by amplification of reference gene primers within the assay. To quantify the absolute abundance of each unique TCRbeta CDR3 rearrangement, sequence reads were collapsed and filtered. For each sample, productive Simpson clonality was calculated as the square root of Simpson's diversity index over productive rearrangements. Held by TCRdb, this immuneACCESS table contains in-frame sequences only and omits some clones. Under half of the omission traces to an unresolved V gene where checked; the cause of the rest is unknown. The V and J calls and clone size were taken over from that table, and D and trimming were inferred from the DNA. The sample data list some 170,000 clones, and about 90% of these were observed just once. The ten top clones hold roughly 1.2% of the sample.

V loses 6 bases, J loses 2 bases, and the germline ends lie 13 bases apart. CDR1 is given as SNHLY and CDR2 as FYNNEI, both from the germline V gene. Counted from cysteine to phenylalanine, this CDR3 has 14 amino acids. CDR3 DNA is the only sequence kept; it has 42 bases, read in frame from the first base. This sequence originates from a human donor with acute COVID-19. The donor label of this sample is uncertain. Sequenced input: PBMCs or T cells enriched from blood (not recorded which). Recombination joined TRBV2 with TRBJ1-2; TRBD1 is a weak D gene call, 5 bases matching. The CDR3 reads CASSDVAGNYGYTF. The DNA sequence is TGTGCCAGCAGCGACGTCGCAGGGAACTATGGCTACACCTTC. Reference TRBV2 and TRBJ1-2 genes cover what lies past the CDR3, so the full variable domain is EPEVTQTPSHQVTQMGQEVILRCVPISNHLYFYWYRQILGQKVEFLVSFYNNEISEKSEIFDDQFSVERPDGSNFTLKIRSTKLEDSAMYFCASSDVAGNYGYTFGSGTRLTVV.